This T cell receptor beta chain was sequenced in a study of shared clonotypes between healthy human individuals. Repertoires were generated with immunoSEQ multiplex PCR, while TCRdb's copy carries only in-frame clones and drops some. This repertoire shows 400,000 to 600,000 clones, more than 75% found once; its top ten account for roughly an eighth. This clone has just one count. At one end, the junction sequence differs from germline, possibly due to a read error. Other DNA sequences from this sample encode an identical CDR3 as well. Germline V gene data show CDR1 as MGHRA and CDR2 as YSYEKL. This CDR3 has 14 residues.

Sequencing was done on a sample of PBMCs. This sequence originates from a woman aged 40 to 50 in good health. Some clones in this sample may be carry-over from other donors' samples. The V and J genes are TRBV4-1 and TRBJ2-7; D not certain. The CDR3 nucleotides read TGCGCCAGCAGCCAAGTGCACAGATCCTATGAGCAGTACTTC. Its translation: CASSQVHRSYEQYF.